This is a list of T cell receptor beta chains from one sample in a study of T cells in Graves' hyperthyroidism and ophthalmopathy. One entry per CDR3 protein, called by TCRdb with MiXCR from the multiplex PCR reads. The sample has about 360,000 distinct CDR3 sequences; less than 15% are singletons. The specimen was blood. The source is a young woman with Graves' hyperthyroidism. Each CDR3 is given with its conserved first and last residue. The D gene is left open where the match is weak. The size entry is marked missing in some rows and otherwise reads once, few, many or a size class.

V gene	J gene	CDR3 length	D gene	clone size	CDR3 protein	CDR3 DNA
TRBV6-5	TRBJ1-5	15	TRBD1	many	CASSKDRLGEQPQHF	TGTGCCAGCAGTAAGGACAGGCTGGGTGAGCAGCCCCAGCATTTT
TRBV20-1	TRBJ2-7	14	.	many	CSARSETGPYEQYF	TGCAGTGCTAGATCCGAGACAGGACCCTACGAGCAGTACTTC
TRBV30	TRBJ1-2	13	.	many	CAWIGGLSYGYTF	TGTGCCTGGATTGGGGGCCTGTCCTATGGCTACACCTTC
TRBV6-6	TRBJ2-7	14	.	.	CASSYGAGVDEQYF	TGTGCCAGCAGTTACGGGGCAGGGGTCGACGAGCAGTACTTC
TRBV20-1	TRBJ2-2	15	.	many	CSATQTGSWTGELFF	TGCAGTGCTACGCAAACAGGGAGTTGGACCGGGGAGCTGTTTTTT
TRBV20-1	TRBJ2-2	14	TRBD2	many	CSASGGGALGELFF	TGCAGTGCCTCAGGCGGGGGGGCCCTCGGGGAGCTGTTTTTT
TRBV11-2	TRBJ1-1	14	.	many	CASSSDTMGTEAFF	TGTGCCAGCAGCTCCGACACCATGGGGACTGAAGCTTTCTTT
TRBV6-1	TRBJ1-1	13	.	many	CASSSTEGSEAFF	TGTGCCAGCAGTTCCACAGAGGGCTCCGAAGCTTTCTTT
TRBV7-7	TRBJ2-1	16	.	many	CASSSNPYVGYNEQFF	TGTGCTAGCAGCTCTAATCCGTATGTGGGCTACAATGAGCAGTTCTTC
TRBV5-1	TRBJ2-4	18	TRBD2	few	CASSPGVAGVLAKNIQYF	TGCGCCAGCAGCCCCGGGGTAGCGGGAGTTTTAGCCAAAAACATTCAGTACTTC
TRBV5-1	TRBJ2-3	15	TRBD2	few	CASSQEELAGATQYF	TGCGCCAGCAGCCAAGAGGAGCTAGCGGGAGCTACGCAGTATTTT
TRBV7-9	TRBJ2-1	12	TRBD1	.	CASSPGTGREFF	TGTGCCAGCAGCCCTGGGACAGGGCGGGAGTTCTTC
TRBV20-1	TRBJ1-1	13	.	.	CSGEGNMDTEAFF	TGCAGTGGGGAAGGCAACATGGACACTGAAGCTTTCTTT
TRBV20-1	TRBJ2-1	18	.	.	CSAFLMAAQRPTYNEQFF	TGCAGTGCCTTTCTCATGGCGGCACAGCGCCCAACCTACAATGAGCAGTTCTTC
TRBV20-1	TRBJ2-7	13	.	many	CSPRKGGTYEQYF	TGCAGTCCCAGAAAGGGCGGAACCTACGAGCAGTACTTC
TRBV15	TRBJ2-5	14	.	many	CATSSGENQETQYF	TGTGCCACCTCCTCTGGGGAAAACCAAGAGACCCAGTACTTC
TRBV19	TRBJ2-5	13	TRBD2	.	CASRTSGVETQYF	TGTGCCAGTCGCACCAGCGGGGTAGAGACCCAGTACTTC
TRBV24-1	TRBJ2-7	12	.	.	CATSDLPGEQYF	TGTGCCACCAGTGACTTGCCGGGGGAGCAGTACTTC
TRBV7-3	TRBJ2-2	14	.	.	CASSYDRDTGELFF	TGTGCCAGCAGCTATGACCGCGACACCGGGGAGCTGTTTTTT
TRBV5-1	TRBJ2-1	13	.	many	CASSLEGYGEQFF	TGTGCCAGCAGCTTAGAGGGCTACGGTGAGCAGTTCTTC
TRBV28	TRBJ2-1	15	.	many	CASSLPSTIYNEQFF	TGTGCCAGCAGCCTCCCTTCAACTATCTACAATGAGCAGTTCTTC
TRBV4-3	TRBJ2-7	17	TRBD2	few	CASSQGPGLAGGKEQYF	TGCGCCAGCAGCCAAGGCCCGGGACTAGCGGGAGGTAAAGAGCAGTACTTC
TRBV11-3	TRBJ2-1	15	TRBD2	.	CASSPRGGPYNEQFF	TGTGCCAGCAGCCCACGGGGGGGCCCCTACAATGAGCAGTTCTTC
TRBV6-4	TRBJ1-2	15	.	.	CASLKERHHTYGYTF	TGTGCCAGCCTCAAGGAGCGTCATCATACGTATGGCTACACCTTC
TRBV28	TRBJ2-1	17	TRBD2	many	CASNSGTSGSSYNEQFF	TGTGCCAGCAACTCTGGGACTAGCGGGAGCTCCTACAATGAGCAGTTCTTC
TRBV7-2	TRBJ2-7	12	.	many	CASIPPVGEQYF	TGTGCCAGCATTCCCCCGGTTGGGGAGCAGTACTTC
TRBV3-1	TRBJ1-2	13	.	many	CASSQDHRYGYTF	TGTGCCAGCAGCCAAGATCATCGGTATGGCTACACCTTC
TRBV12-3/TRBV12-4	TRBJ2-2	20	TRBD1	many	CASIRPPRDRGNWNTGELFF	TGTGCCAGCATCCGGCCCCCTCGGGACAGGGGTAATTGGAACACCGGGGAGCTGTTTTTT
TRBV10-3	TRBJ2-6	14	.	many	CAIANGAGANVLTF	TGTGCCATCGCCAACGGGGCTGGGGCCAACGTCCTGACTTTC